The rows below give T cell receptor beta chains drawn from one sample of a study of cytomegalovirus exposure and HLA in healthy donors. This table comes from immunoSEQ multiplex PCR, and its TCRdb copy is limited to in-frame clones, with some not included. Of 200,000 to 250,000 clones in the sample, approximately 78% are singletons; the top ten hold less than 3%. What was sequenced was PBMCs. The receptors were sampled from a woman in her thirties or forties in good health and CMV-seronegative. Each CDR3 is given with its conserved first and last residue. A D gene is named only where the DNA matches it firmly. Clone size is not always given. Where it is, it says once, few, many or a class for expanded clones.

d_gene: NA
j_gene: TRBJ1-1
abundance: NA
v_gene: TRBV19
CDR3nt: TGTGCCAGTAGAAGTTCTGCGCTAGGTGAAGCTTTCTTT
CDR3aa: CASRSSALGEAFF

d_gene: TRBD1
j_gene: TRBJ1-2
abundance: NA
v_gene: TRBV6-5
CDR3nt: TGTGCCAGCAGGACAGGGGGTAACTATGGCTACACCTTC
CDR3aa: CASRTGGNYGYTF

d_gene: TRBD2
j_gene: TRBJ2-7
abundance: NA
v_gene: TRBV19
CDR3nt: TGTGCCAGCTCGACGGGACTAGCGGCCTCCTACGAGCAGTACTTC
CDR3aa: CASSTGLAASYEQYF

d_gene: TRBD1
j_gene: TRBJ1-2
abundance: NA
v_gene: TRBV6-5
CDR3nt: TGTGCCAGCAGACCGGGACAGGGCCATGGCTACACCTTC
CDR3aa: CASRPGQGHGYTF

d_gene: TRBD1
j_gene: TRBJ2-7
abundance: NA
v_gene: TRBV23-1
CDR3nt: TGCGCCAGCAGGCCGGGACAGGGCCACTACGAGCAGTACTTC
CDR3aa: CASRPGQGHYEQYF

d_gene: TRBD1
j_gene: TRBJ1-4
abundance: NA
v_gene: TRBV5-1
CDR3nt: TGCGCCAGCAGCTTCGGAGACAGGGCTGAAAAACTGTTTTTT
CDR3aa: CASSFGDRAEKLFF

d_gene: NA
j_gene: TRBJ2-5
abundance: NA
v_gene: TRBV19
CDR3nt: TGTGCCAGTAGGGAGGGTCGCTCCCGAGAGACCCAGTACTTC
CDR3aa: CASREGRSRETQYF

d_gene: TRBD1
j_gene: TRBJ2-4
abundance: NA
v_gene: TRBV5-6
CDR3nt: TGTGCCAGCAGCAACCGGGACAGGGGGCTGAGAAACATTCAGTACTTC
CDR3aa: CASSNRDRGLRNIQYF

d_gene: TRBD2
j_gene: TRBJ2-7
abundance: NA
v_gene: TRBV11-2
CDR3nt: TGTGCCAGCAGCTTAGTGGGTAGCGGGCCCTACGAGCAGTACTTC
CDR3aa: CASSLVGSGPYEQYF

d_gene: NA
j_gene: TRBJ2-7
abundance: NA
v_gene: TRBV7-9
CDR3nt: TGTGCCAGCAGCTTAGCTAGAAACGAGCAGTACTTC
CDR3aa: CASSLARNEQYF

d_gene: NA
j_gene: TRBJ1-1
abundance: NA
v_gene: TRBV30
CDR3nt: TGTGCCTGGAAACCAGGGCAACTATTGAACACTGAAGCTTTCTTT
CDR3aa: CAWKPGQLLNTEAFF

d_gene: NA
j_gene: TRBJ2-7
abundance: NA
v_gene: TRBV10-1
CDR3nt: TGCGCCAGCAGTGAAACCGACCACGCGGAGAACGAGCAGTACTTC
CDR3aa: CASSETDHAENEQYF

d_gene: TRBD1
j_gene: TRBJ1-1
abundance: NA
v_gene: TRBV7-2
CDR3nt: TGTGCCAGCAGCTTTATGGGACAGTTTGGTACTGAAGCTTTCTTT
CDR3aa: CASSFMGQFGTEAFF

d_gene: TRBD2
j_gene: TRBJ2-7
abundance: NA
v_gene: TRBV7-2
CDR3nt: TGTGCCAGCACGACGACGGCTAGCGGGAGAAGGTACGAGCAGTACTTC
CDR3aa: CASTTTASGRRYEQYF

d_gene: NA
j_gene: TRBJ2-1
abundance: NA
v_gene: TRBV4-2
CDR3nt: TGTGCCAGCAGCCCCCTTGATGGGGGGAGAAAGCAGTTCTTC
CDR3aa: CASSPLDGGRKQFF

d_gene: NA
j_gene: TRBJ2-1
abundance: NA
v_gene: TRBV4-2
CDR3nt: TGTGCCAGCAGCCAAGAACCCAGACGTCGGGAATGGCAATCGGGTGAGCAGTTCTTC
CDR3aa: CASSQEPRRREWQSGEQFF

d_gene: TRBD2
j_gene: TRBJ2-2
abundance: NA
v_gene: TRBV10-2
CDR3nt: TGCGCCAGCGCCGTAAAAAGCGGGGCGAACACCGGGGAGCTGTTTTTT
CDR3aa: CASAVKSGANTGELFF

d_gene: NA
j_gene: TRBJ1-5
abundance: NA
v_gene: TRBV19
CDR3nt: TGTGCCAGTAGTATACAGGGGCAAAATCAGCCCCAGCATTTT
CDR3aa: CASSIQGQNQPQHF

d_gene: TRBD1
j_gene: TRBJ1-5
abundance: NA
v_gene: TRBV6-6
CDR3nt: TGTGCCAGCAGCCTTAGACAGGGGTACGACCAGCCCCAGCATTTT
CDR3aa: CASSLRQGYDQPQHF

d_gene: TRBD1
j_gene: TRBJ1-2
abundance: NA
v_gene: TRBV19
CDR3nt: TGTGCCAGTAGCACTCTAACAGGGGGCTATGGCTACACCTTC
CDR3aa: CASSTLTGGYGYTF

d_gene: NA
j_gene: TRBJ1-1
abundance: many
v_gene: TRBV4-1
CDR3nt: TGCGCCAGCAGCCAACACTGGACAGTGAACACTGAAGCTTTCTTT
CDR3aa: CASSQHWTVNTEAFF

d_gene: NA
j_gene: TRBJ2-7
abundance: once
v_gene: TRBV7-6
CDR3nt: TGTGCCAGCAGCTCTAAGGAGGTCCGCCCTAACGAGCAGTACTTC
CDR3aa: CASSSKEVRPNEQYF

d_gene: NA
j_gene: TRBJ1-2
abundance: NA
v_gene: TRBV2
CDR3nt: TGTGCCAGCAACCCCCGAGAGAGCGATCACTATGGCTACACCTTC
CDR3aa: CASNPRESDHYGYTF

d_gene: NA
j_gene: TRBJ1-1
abundance: NA
v_gene: TRBV7-9
CDR3nt: TGTGCCAGCAGCCCCTGGGGGGGAGGCACTGAAGCTTTCTTT
CDR3aa: CASSPWGGGTEAFF

d_gene: TRBD1
j_gene: TRBJ2-7
abundance: once
v_gene: TRBV19
CDR3nt: TGTGCCAGTAGCCCGAGACAGGGGGCTTACTACGAGCAGTACTTC
CDR3aa: CASSPRQGAYYEQYF

d_gene: NA
j_gene: TRBJ2-3
abundance: NA
v_gene: TRBV7-2
CDR3nt: TGTGCCAGCAGCTTACTGCCGTTGGGGGGGCAGTATTTT
CDR3aa: CASSLLPLGGQYF

d_gene: NA
j_gene: TRBJ1-4
abundance: few
v_gene: TRBV11-2
CDR3nt: TGTGCCAGCAGCTACCCAGGGGAAAAACTGTTTTTT
CDR3aa: CASSYPGEKLFF

d_gene: NA
j_gene: TRBJ2-7
abundance: NA
v_gene: TRBV4-1
CDR3nt: TGCGCCAGCAGCCAAGTTTTGGGCAGTGACGAGCAGTACTTC
CDR3aa: CASSQVLGSDEQYF

d_gene: NA
j_gene: TRBJ2-1
abundance: once
v_gene: TRBV5-1
CDR3nt: TGCGCCAGCAGCTTCCGGGAAACGGCCTATGAGCAGTTCTTC
CDR3aa: CASSFRETAYEQFF

d_gene: NA
j_gene: TRBJ2-3
abundance: NA
v_gene: TRBV18
CDR3nt: TGTGCCAGCTCACCATTTCCTAGCGGCACAGATACGCAGTATTTT
CDR3aa: CASSPFPSGTDTQYF

d_gene: TRBD2
j_gene: TRBJ2-5
abundance: NA
v_gene: TRBV19
CDR3nt: TGTGCCAGTAGTATAGAGCTAGCGGGAGGAGCAGAGACCCAGTACTTC
CDR3aa: CASSIELAGGAETQYF

d_gene: NA
j_gene: TRBJ2-7
abundance: NA
v_gene: TRBV12-2
CDR3nt: TGTGCAAGTCGCTTAGGGCCGGGACAGTACTACGAGCAGTACTTC
CDR3aa: CASRLGPGQYYEQYF

d_gene: TRBD1
j_gene: TRBJ2-7
abundance: once
v_gene: TRBV19
CDR3nt: TGTGCCAGTAGTATAGAGCGGACAGGAAGGACCTACGAGCAGTACTTC
CDR3aa: CASSIERTGRTYEQYF

d_gene: NA
j_gene: TRBJ1-5
abundance: few
v_gene: TRBV28
CDR3nt: TGTGCCAGCAGTTCTGGGCTGGGTCCTAATCGGCCCCAGCATTTT
CDR3aa: CASSSGLGPNRPQHF

d_gene: NA
j_gene: TRBJ1-3
abundance: NA
v_gene: TRBV7-9
CDR3nt: TGTGCCAGCAGCCACTGGGGAAACACCATATATTTT
CDR3aa: CASSHWGNTIYF